The 20 T cell receptor beta chains in this list originate from one sample, sequenced in a study of T cells in tuberculosis (dated by TCRdb to the late 2010s). The library was generated by the immunoSEQ multiplex PCR assay. TCRdb took this table from immuneACCESS and kept in-frame rearrangements with V and J called. Such tables lack part of the clones; where checked against another copy, unresolved V genes explain under half of the gap, and the rest is unexplained. This sample is represented by 7,500 to 8,500 clones; approximately 95% of them were singletons. Of the sample, about 9.9% is held by the ten largest clones. Sequenced material: PBMCs. These receptors all come from an adult with tuberculosis.

V usage is TRBV6-1 and J usage is TRBJ1-3, with 7 bases fitting TRBD1. The CDR3 covers 12 residues. With V trimmed by 10 bases and J by 2 bases, 2 bases remained unmatched. Germline lookup yields CDR1 MNHNS and CDR2 SASEGT. DNA for the CDR3: TGTGCCACCGGGACAGCTGGAAACACCATATATTTT. Encoded protein: CATGTAGNTIYF.

The chain recombines TRBV27 with TRBJ2-5; tentative D call: TRBD1 (5 bases). CDR1 is MNHEY, CDR2 SMNVEV, per germline (reference sequence). Trimming removed 1 base from V and 5 bases from J, with 17 bases in between. The CDR3 runs 16 residues. CDR3 sequence (DNA): TGTGCCAGCAGTTTATACCCAGTAAGGGGTGGGGAGACCCAGTACTTC. Protein sequence: CASSLYPVRGGETQYF.

The chain has TRBV10-3 and TRBJ1-1; maybe TRBD1 (6 bases). Germline V gene data show CDR1 as ENHRY and CDR2 as SYGVKD. This CDR3 region has 13 residues. Trimming left V 6 bases short and J 11 bases short, with 19 bases between. The CDR3 loop reads CAISGSLQGGAFF. The CDR3 DNA sequence: TGTGCCATCAGCGGGTCCTTACAGGGCGGTGCTTTCTTT.

The chain is built from TRBV19 and TRBJ2-7; D is perhaps TRBD2 (6 bases). The CDR3 loop spans 17 amino acids. Per germline, CDR1 LNHDA and CDR2 SQIVND (reference sequence). Trimming shortened V by 5 bases and J by 0 bases, and 20 bases separated the two germline ends. CDR3 residues: CASSAPSRTGVSYEQYF. For the CDR3, the DNA is TGTGCCAGTAGTGCCCCGTCACGTACGGGGGTCTCCTACGAGCAGTACTTC.

This clone was seen once. The chain links TRBV5-3 to TRBJ1-2; 10 bases align to TRBD1. TRBV5-3 is designated an ORF whose function remains uncertain. The CDR3 is 15 residues long. V lost 9 bases to trimming and J lost 5 bases; unmatched junction nucleotides: 13. CDR3: CATGPGQGPLYGYTF. The CDR3, as DNA: TGTGCCACAGGCCCGGGACAGGGGCCCCTTTATGGCTACACCTTC.

The rearrangement links TRBV5-1 to TRBJ2-1, with 9 bases aligning to TRBD1. J gave up 0 bases and V 0 bases, and 4 bases lay outside the gene matches. The CDR3 has 17 amino acids. The germline V gene has CDR1 SGHRS and CDR2 YFSETQ. CDR3: CASSLATGGGSYNEQFF. The CDR3 DNA sequence: TGCGCCAGCAGCTTGGCCACAGGGGGCGGCTCCTACAATGAGCAGTTCTTC.

The chain recombines TRBV7-8 with TRBJ2-3; the match to TRBD2 covers 9 bases. Germline V gene sequence: CDR1 SGHVS, CDR2 FQNEAQ. The ends lost 5 bases at V and 1 base at J; junction bases unmatched: 4. The CDR3 sequence is 15 residues long. The CDR3 sequence is CASSTLAGGTDTQYF. The CDR3 coding sequence is TGTGCCAGCAGCACCTTAGCGGGGGGCACAGATACGCAGTATTTT.

This clone was seen once. The chain is built from TRBV4-1 and TRBJ1-2; TRBD1 might be the D (5 bases). Germline-derived CDR1 and CDR2 are MGHRA and YSYEKL. Between the trimmed V and J ends, which lost 4 bases and 8 bases, there was a span of 20 bases. The CDR3 length is 15 residues. CDR3 DNA: TGCGCCAGCAGCCCCGGGACTTCAAAACGTGAAGGCTACACCTTC. Amino acids: CASSPGTSKREGYTF.

J is TRBJ2-7 and V is TRBV6-4; TRBD2 agrees at 9 bases. Germline CDR1 MRHNA, CDR2 SNTAGT. Germline trimming cut 4 bases from V and 2 bases from J; bases unmatched to any gene: 12. This CDR3 spans 17 amino acids. The CDR3 loop reads CASSAGQLAGPTYEQYF. CDR3 in DNA: TGTGCCAGCAGTGCCGGACAGCTAGCGGGACCTACCTACGAGCAGTACTTC.

This chain uses TRBV5-1 with TRBJ2-1; D unclear. Looked up from germline, CDR1 is SGHRS and CDR2 is YFSETQ. This CDR3 is 13 amino acids long. V was shortened by 0 bases and J by 6 bases, with 7 bases between the two germline ends. CDR3 region: CASSLVAFNEQFF. The DNA for the CDR3 is TGCGCCAGCAGCTTGGTGGCCTTCAATGAGCAGTTCTTC. Complete variable domain (other parts from reference TRBV5-1 and TRBJ2-1): KAGVTQTPRYLIKTRGQQVTLSCSPISGHRSVSWYQQTPGQGLQFLFEYFSETQRNKGNFPGRFSGRQFSNSRSEMNVSTLELGDSALYLCASSLVAFNEQFFGPGTRLTVL.

The gene calls are TRBV7-3 and TRBJ2-3; D gene unclear. The V and J ends lost 4 bases and 3 bases respectively, with 8 bases between them. The germline CDR1 and CDR2 sequences are SGHTA and FQGTGA. This CDR3 is built from 13 residues. Here the CDR3 reads CASSSIETDTQYF. CDR3 sequence (DNA): TGTGCCAGCAGCTCGATCGAGACAGATACGCAGTATTTT.

The gene calls are TRBV9 and TRBJ2-2; 10 bases line up with TRBD1. The trim removed 3 bases at V and 4 bases at J, leaving 3 bases unmatched. The V gene's germline CDR1 is SGDLS and CDR2 YYNGEE. The length of the CDR3 is 15 residues. The CDR3 region is CASSARTGGTGELFF. CDR3 DNA: TGTGCCAGCAGCGCTAGGACAGGGGGCACCGGGGAGCTGTTTTTT.

The chain employs TRBV5-1 and TRBJ2-7; the match to TRBD2 covers 14 bases. The CDR3 runs 19 residues. V shed 3 bases, J shed 0 bases, and the junction held 11 bases outside the gene matches. The germline V gene has CDR1 SGHRS and CDR2 YFSETQ. DNA for the CDR3: TGCGCCAGCAGCTCCACGGGACTAGCGGGGGATTACAGCTCCTACGAGCAGTACTTC. Translated, it gives CASSSTGLAGDYSSYEQYF.

The V gene is TRBV5-5, the J gene TRBJ2-6; D perhaps matches TRBD1 (5 bases). The CDR3 spans 17 residues. Looked up from germline, CDR1 is SGHKS and CDR2 is YYEKEE (reference sequence). V dropped 0 bases and J dropped 2 bases, with 12 bases sitting between them. CDR3 protein: CASSLAGAPAGANVLTF. The CDR3 coding sequence is TGTGCCAGCAGCTTGGCTGGGGCGCCGGCTGGGGCCAACGTCCTGACTTTC.

The gene calls are TRBV6-1 and TRBJ2-4; 8 nucleotides align to TRBD1. Germline assignment: CDR1 MNHNS and CDR2 SASEGT. CDR3 length: 13 amino acids. With V trimmed by 10 bases and J by 7 bases, 9 bases remained unmatched. The CDR3 spells CATERTGGNIQYF. In DNA form, the CDR3 reads TGTGCCACAGAAAGAACAGGGGGGAACATTCAGTACTTC.

The chain combines TRBV6-5 with TRBJ1-5; no clear D. Germline-derived CDR1 and CDR2 are MNHEY and SVGAGI. The CDR3 spans 14 residues. The V end was cut by 2 bases, the J end by 6 bases, with 11 bases between. This CDR3 reads CASSYEGGSQPQHF. The DNA for the CDR3 is TGTGCCAGCAGTTACGAGGGAGGAAGTCAGCCCCAGCATTTT.

The chain couples TRBV6-1 to TRBJ1-1; D is unresolved. The length of the CDR3 is 12 residues. V was clipped by 3 bases and J by 4 bases, with 6 bases between them. Germline loops: CDR1 MNHNS, CDR2 SASEGT. CDR3: CASSEARTEAFF. CDR3 in DNA: TGTGCCAGCAGTGAGGCCCGCACTGAAGCTTTCTTT.

V is TRBV11-2 and J is TRBJ1-4; TRBD1 might be the D (6 bases). The CDR3 has 16 amino acids. The V gene's germline CDR1 is SGHAT and CDR2 FQNNGV. Deletions cut 1 base from V and 7 bases from J, with 16 bases between. As DNA, the CDR3 is TGTGCCAGCAGCTTAGCTCCGAGGACAGACAGTGAAAAACTGTTTTTT. It is translated as CASSLAPRTDSEKLFF.

V gene TRBV6-1 combines with J gene TRBJ2-1, with a weak D call TRBD2 (5 bases). CDR3 length: 13 amino acids. With 8 bases removed from V and 4 bases from J, the gap between germline ends came to 12 bases. Germline values: CDR1 MNHNS, CDR2 SASEGT. The CDR3 sequence is CASGSGLYNEQFF. The CDR3 nucleotides read TGTGCCAGCGGGAGCGGACTTTACAATGAGCAGTTCTTC.

The chain combines TRBV30 with TRBJ2-1; perhaps TRBD2 as D (5 bases). The CDR3 consists of 13 residues. CDR1 GTSNPN and CDR2 SVGIG come from the germline V gene (reference sequence). V was trimmed by 8 bases and J by 1 base, leaving 12 bases between them. The CDR3: CAGAGGSYNEQFF. Written as DNA, the CDR3 is TGTGCCGGAGCCGGCGGGTCCTACAATGAGCAGTTCTTC. Based on the CDR3 plus reference TRBV30 and TRBJ2-1, the full variable domain is SQTIHQWPATLVQPVGSPLSLECTVEGTSNPNLYWYRQAAGRGLQLLFYSVGIGQISSEVPQNLSASRPQDRQFILSSKKLLLSDSGFYLCAGAGGSYNEQFFGPGTRLTVL.